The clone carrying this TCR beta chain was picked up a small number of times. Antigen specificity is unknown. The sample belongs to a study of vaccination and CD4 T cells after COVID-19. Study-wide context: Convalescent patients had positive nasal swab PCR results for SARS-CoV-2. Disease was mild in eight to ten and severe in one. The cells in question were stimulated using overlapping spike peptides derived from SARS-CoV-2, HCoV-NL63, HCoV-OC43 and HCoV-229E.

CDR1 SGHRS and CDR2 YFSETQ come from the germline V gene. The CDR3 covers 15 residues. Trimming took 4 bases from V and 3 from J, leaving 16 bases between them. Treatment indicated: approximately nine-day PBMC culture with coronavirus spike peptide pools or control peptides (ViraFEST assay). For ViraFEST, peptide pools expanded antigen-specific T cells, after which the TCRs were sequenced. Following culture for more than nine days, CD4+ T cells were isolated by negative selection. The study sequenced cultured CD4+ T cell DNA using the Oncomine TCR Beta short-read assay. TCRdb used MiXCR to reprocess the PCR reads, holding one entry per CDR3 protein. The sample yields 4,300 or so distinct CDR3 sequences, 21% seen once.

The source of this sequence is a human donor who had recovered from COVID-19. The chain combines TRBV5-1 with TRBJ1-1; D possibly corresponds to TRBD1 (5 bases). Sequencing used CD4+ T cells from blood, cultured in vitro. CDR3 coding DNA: TGCGCCAGCAGCCCCGGGGGGGGGACGGACACTGAAGCTTTCTTT. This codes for CASSPGGGTDTEAFF. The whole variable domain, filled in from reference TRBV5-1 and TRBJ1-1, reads KAGVTQTPRYLIKTRGQQVTLSCSPISGHRSVSWYQQTPGQGLQFLFEYFSETQRNKGNFPGRFSGRQFSNSRSEMNVSTLELGDSALYLCASSPGGGTDTEAFFGQGTRLTVV.